This TCR beta chain was observed in a study of blood T cell repertoires in COVID-19. Study context: The cDNA or gDNA used as material had been derived from T cells, B-cell-depleted T cells, or PBMCs.

The CDR3 sequence is 15 residues long. The V gene lost 1 base and the J gene lost 5 bases, with 12 bases spanning the gap. Germline V gene sequence: CDR1 SGHDN, CDR2 FVKESK. Recruited during active infection, patients (from Seattle) were subsequently followed longitudinally. Profiled with immunoSEQ multiplex PCR; TCRdb holds only in-frame clones, not every one. The table shows some 73,000 clones, with around 77% occurring only once. The chain carries TRBV14 and TRBJ2-1; the D gene is possibly TRBD1 (6 bases). This clonotype was sampled from a man aged 70 or older with COVID-19, enrolled during active disease. The sample was peripheral blood. This chain's CDR3 is CASSQVSGADNEQFF. In nucleotides, the CDR3 is TGTGCCAGCAGCCAAGTATCAGGGGCGGACAATGAGCAGTTCTTC.